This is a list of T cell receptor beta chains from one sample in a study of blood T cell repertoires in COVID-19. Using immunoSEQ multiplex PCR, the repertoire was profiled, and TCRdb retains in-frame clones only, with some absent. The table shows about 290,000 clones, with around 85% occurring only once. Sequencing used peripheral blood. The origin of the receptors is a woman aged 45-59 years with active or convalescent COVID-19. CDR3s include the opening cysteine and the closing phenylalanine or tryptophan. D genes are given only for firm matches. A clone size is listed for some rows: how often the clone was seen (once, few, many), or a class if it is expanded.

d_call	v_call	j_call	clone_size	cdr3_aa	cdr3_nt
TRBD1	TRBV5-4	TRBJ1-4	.	CASSTKTAGGAGEKLFF	TGTGCCAGCAGTACCAAGACGGCAGGGGGCGCAGGCGAAAAACTGTTTTTT
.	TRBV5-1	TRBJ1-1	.	CASSSDLQGEAFF	TGCGCCAGCAGCTCCGATTTACAGGGAGAGGCTTTCTTT
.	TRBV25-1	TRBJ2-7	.	CASSPLGAYNYEQYF	TGTGCCAGCAGTCCCCTGGGAGCGTATAACTACGAGCAGTACTTC
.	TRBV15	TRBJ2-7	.	CATSPERLSSYEQYF	TGTGCCACCAGCCCAGAGCGTTTGAGCTCCTACGAGCAGTACTTC
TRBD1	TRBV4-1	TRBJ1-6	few	CASSPTFHRGPAYSPLHF	TGCGCCAGCAGCCCAACATTTCACAGGGGGCCCGCGTATTCACCCCTCCACTTT
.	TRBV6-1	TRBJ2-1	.	CASSELAPSSYNEQFF	TGTGCCAGCAGTGAATTAGCGCCGAGCTCCTACAATGAGCAGTTCTTC
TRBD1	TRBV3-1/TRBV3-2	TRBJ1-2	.	CASSHNRGKGYWDYGYTF	TGTGCCAGCAGCCATAACAGGGGCAAGGGCTATTGGGACTATGGCTACACCTTC
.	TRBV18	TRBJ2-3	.	CASSPPVSSTDTQYF	TGTGCCAGCTCACCACCTGTATCTAGCACAGATACGCAGTATTTT
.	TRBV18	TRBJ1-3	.	CASSPTDSGNTIYF	TGTGCCAGCTCACCAACAGACTCTGGAAACACCATATATTTT
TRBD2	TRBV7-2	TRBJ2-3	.	CTSGSGRTPDTQYF	TGTACCAGCGGTAGCGGGAGGACCCCAGATACGCAGTATTTT
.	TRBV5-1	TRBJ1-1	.	CASSWTTAARNTEAFF	TGCGCCAGCAGCTGGACGACAGCAGCCCGGAACACTGAAGCTTTCTTT
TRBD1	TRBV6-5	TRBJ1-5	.	CASRIQGPLNQPQHF	TGTGCCAGCAGAATACAGGGGCCGCTCAATCAGCCCCAGCATTTT
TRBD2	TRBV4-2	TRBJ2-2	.	CASSQSGRELFF	TGTGCCAGCAGCCAAAGCGGGAGGGAGCTGTTTTTT
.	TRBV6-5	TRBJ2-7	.	CASSAYGLTYEQYF	TGTGCCAGCAGCGCATATGGACTAACCTACGAGCAGTACTTC
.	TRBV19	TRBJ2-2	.	CASATSPQGVTGELFF	TGTGCCTCTGCAACTAGCCCGCAAGGTGTGACCGGGGAGCTGTTTTTT
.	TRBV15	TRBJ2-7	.	CATSRDSGEQYF	TGTGCCACCAGCAGAGATTCGGGGGAGCAGTACTTC
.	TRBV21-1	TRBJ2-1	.	CASSKGMGRQFF	TGTGCCAGCAGCAAAGGCATGGGGCGGCAGTTCTTC
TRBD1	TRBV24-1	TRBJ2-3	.	CATSKQGTQYF	TGTGCCACCAGCAAACAGGGGACGCAGTATTTT